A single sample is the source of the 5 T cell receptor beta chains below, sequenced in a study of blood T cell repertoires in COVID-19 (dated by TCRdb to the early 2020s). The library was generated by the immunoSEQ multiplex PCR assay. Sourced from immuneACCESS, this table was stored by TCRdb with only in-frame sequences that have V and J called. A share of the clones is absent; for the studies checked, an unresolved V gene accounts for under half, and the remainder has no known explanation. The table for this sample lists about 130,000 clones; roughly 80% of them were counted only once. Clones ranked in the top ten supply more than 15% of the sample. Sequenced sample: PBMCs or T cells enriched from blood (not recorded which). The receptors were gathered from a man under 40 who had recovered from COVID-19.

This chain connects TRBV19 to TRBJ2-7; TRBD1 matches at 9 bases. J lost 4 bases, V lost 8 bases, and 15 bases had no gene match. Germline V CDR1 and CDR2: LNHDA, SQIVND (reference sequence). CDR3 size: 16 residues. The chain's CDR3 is CASSTATGQGIYEQYF. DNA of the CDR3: TGTGCCAGTTCTACCGCCACCGGACAGGGGATATACGAGCAGTACTTC.

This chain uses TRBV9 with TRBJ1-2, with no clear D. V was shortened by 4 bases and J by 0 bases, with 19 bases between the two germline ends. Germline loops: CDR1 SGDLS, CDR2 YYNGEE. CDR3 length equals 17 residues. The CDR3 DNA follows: TGTGCCAGCAGCCCCAGACGGATAGCTACAACTAACTATGGCTACACCTTC. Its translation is CASSPRRIATTNYGYTF.

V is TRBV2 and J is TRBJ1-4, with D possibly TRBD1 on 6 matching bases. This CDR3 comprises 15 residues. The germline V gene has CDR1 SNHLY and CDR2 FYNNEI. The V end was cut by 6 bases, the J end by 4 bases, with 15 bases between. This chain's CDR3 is CASRSTGNLNEKLFF. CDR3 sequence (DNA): TGTGCCAGCAGATCAACAGGGAACCTTAATGAAAAACTGTTTTTT.

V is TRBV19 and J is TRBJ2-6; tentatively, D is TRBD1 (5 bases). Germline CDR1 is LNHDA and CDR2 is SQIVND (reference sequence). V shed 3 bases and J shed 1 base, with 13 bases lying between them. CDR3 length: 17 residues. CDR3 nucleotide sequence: TGTGCCAGTAGTATGATGGGGCAGGCTTCTGGGGCCAACGTCCTGACTTTC. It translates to CASSMMGQASGANVLTF.

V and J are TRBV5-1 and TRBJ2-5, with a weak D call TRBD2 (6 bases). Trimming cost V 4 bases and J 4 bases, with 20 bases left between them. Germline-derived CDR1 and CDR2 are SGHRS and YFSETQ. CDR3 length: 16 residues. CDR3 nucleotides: TGCGCCAGCAGCCCATTCGGGTTGGAGGGGCGAGAGACCCAGTACTTC. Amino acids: CASSPFGLEGRETQYF. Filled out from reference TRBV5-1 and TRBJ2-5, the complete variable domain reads KAGVTQTPRYLIKTRGQQVTLSCSPISGHRSVSWYQQTPGQGLQFLFEYFSETQRNKGNFPGRFSGRQFSNSRSEMNVSTLELGDSALYLCASSPFGLEGRETQYFGPGTRLLVL.